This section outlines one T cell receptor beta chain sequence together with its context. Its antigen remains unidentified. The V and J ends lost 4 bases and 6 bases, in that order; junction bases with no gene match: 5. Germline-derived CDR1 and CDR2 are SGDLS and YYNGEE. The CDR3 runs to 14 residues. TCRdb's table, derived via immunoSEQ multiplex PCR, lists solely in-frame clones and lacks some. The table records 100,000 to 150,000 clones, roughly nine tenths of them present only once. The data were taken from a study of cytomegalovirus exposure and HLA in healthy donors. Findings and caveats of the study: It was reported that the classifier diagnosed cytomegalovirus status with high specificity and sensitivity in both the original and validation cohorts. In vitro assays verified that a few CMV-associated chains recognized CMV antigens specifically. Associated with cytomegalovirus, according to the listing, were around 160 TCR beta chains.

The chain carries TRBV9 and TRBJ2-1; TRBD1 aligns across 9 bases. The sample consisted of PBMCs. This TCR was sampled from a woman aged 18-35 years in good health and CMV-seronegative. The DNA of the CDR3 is TGTGCCAGCAGCTTTATGACAGGGGGCAATGAGCAGTTCTTC. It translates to CASSFMTGGNEQFF.